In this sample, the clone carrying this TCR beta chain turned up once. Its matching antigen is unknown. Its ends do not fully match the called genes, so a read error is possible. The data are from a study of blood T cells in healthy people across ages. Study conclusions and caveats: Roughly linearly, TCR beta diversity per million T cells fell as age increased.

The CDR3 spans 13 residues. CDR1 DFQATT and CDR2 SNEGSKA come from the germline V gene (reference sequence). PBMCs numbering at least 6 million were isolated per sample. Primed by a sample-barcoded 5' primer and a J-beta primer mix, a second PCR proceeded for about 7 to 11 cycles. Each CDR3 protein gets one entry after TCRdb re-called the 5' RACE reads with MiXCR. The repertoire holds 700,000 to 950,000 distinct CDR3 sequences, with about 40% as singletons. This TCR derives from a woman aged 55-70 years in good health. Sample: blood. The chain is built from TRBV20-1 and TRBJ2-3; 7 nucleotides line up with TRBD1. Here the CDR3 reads CSAPTGFTDTQCF. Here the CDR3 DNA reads TGCAGTGCGCCGACAGGGTTCACAGATACGCAGTGTTTT.